This T cell receptor beta chain is from a study of OX40 agonist ivuxolimab in advanced cancers. Study background: Six ivuxolimab dose levels, 0.01 to 10 mg/kg, were given intravenously every 2 weeks. Notes on the study in general: Clones of CD4+ and CD8+ blood T cells grew by week 6 at doses of 0.1 to 3.0 mg/kg.

Repertoires were generated with immunoSEQ multiplex PCR, while TCRdb's copy carries only in-frame clones and drops some. The repertoire holds some 48,000 clones, with 84% as singletons. Germline CDR1 MNHEY, CDR2 SVGAGI. The CDR3 contains 13 residues. The germline V and J ends were trimmed by 6 bases and 4 bases, with 11 bases remaining between them. Anyone with autoimmune disease history or systemic immunosuppression was excluded. Baseline, cycle 4 day 1, and cycle 7 day 1 were the blood sampling points. Note on this clone: Its target is not known.

The genes are TRBV6-5 and TRBJ2-3; D unresolved. The input for sequencing was CD4+ or CD8+ T cells sorted from blood, taken in a trial of the OX40 agonist ivuxolimab. The receptor was derived from an adult with an advanced solid tumor such as melanoma, head and neck, liver or kidney cancer. This CDR3 reads CASRFSGADTQYF. For the CDR3, the DNA is TGTGCCAGCAGATTCTCCGGTGCAGATACGCAGTATTTT.